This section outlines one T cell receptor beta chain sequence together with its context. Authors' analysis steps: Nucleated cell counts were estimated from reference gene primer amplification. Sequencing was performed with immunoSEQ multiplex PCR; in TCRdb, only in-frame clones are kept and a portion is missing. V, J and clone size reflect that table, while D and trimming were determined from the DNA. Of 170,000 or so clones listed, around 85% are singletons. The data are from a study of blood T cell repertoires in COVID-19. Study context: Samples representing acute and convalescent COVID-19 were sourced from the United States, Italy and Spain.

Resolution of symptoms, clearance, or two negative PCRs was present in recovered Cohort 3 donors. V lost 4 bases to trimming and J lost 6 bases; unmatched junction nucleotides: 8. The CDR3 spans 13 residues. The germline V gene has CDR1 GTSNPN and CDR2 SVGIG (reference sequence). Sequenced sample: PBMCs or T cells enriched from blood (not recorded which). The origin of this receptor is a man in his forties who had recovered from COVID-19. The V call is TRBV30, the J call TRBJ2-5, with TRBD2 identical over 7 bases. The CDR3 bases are TGTGCCTGGACCCCGGGAGCGGGAAAGACCCAGTACTTC. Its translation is CAWTPGAGKTQYF.